The TCR beta chain described here comes from a study of blood T cell repertoires in COVID-19. At the level of the study: Nucleic acid was either cDNA or gDNA, and it came from T cells, B-cell-depleted T cells, or PBMCs.

In the study's own analysis: Amplification from reference gene primers served as the basis for estimated nucleated cell counts. Assay: immunoSEQ multiplex PCR; the TCRdb copy retains only in-frame clones and omits some. The V and J calls and clone size are taken from that table; D and trimming were inferred from the DNA. Among a few hundred thousand clones listed, approximately 88% were seen once. The length of the CDR3 is 11 residues. Trimming took off 5 bases at V and 8 bases at J, with 9 bases between the two ends. In germline, CDR1 is GTSNPN, CDR2 SVGIG (reference sequence). This chain joins TRBV30 and TRBJ1-4; D is unclear. Specimen: peripheral blood. The origin of this receptor is a man between 40 and 49 years old with acute or convalescent COVID-19. This chain's CDR3 is CAWSSGEKLFF. In nucleotides, the CDR3 is TGTGCCTGGTCTTCCGGGGAAAAACTGTTTTTT.